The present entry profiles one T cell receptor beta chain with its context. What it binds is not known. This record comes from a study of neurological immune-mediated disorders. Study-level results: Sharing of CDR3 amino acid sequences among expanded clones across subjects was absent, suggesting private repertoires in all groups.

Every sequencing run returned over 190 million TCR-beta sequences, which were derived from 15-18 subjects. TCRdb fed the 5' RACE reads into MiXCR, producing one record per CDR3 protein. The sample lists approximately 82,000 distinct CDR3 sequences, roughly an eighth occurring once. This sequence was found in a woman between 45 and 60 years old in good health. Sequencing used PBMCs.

The CDR3 coding sequence is TGTGCCAGCAGTCCACAGGGGGGAAGCACAGATACGCAGTATTTT. Protein: CASSPQGGSTDTQYF. The rearrangement joins TRBV11-2 to TRBJ2-3, with 8 bases matching TRBD1. This CDR3 contains 15 residues. V lost 6 bases and J lost 0; bases outside the gene matches: 5. Germline lookup yields CDR1 SGHAT and CDR2 FQNNGV.